This TCR beta chain was captured by sequencing in a study of T-cell memory formation after mild COVID-19. Study-level information: Most TCR clusters belonged to a single donor. Notes on the study in general: CD4+ contracting clones were mainly CM and EM; CD8+ ones, EMRA.

As regards this clonotype: Its antigen is not known.

The length of the CDR3 is 14 residues. V lost 4 bases to trimming and J lost 4 bases; unmatched junction nucleotides: 6. Germline loops: CDR1 SGHRS, CDR2 YFSETQ. TCRdb re-derived calls from the 5' RACE reads in MiXCR, one entry per CDR3 protein. The table has just over 400,000 distinct CDR3 sequences, around 22% seen once. This sequence originates from an adult woman who had mild COVID-19 (a few samples of this study predate the infection). Cell type and time point are not known. Source material: PBMCs or a T cell subset sorted from them (not recorded which). The V call is TRBV5-1, the J call TRBJ2-3; 7 bases match TRBD2. The CDR3 region has the DNA TGCGCCAGCAGCCCGCCAGCGGGGTCAGATACGCAGTATTTT. It encodes CASSPPAGSDTQYF.